This section outlines one TCR beta chain sequence together with its context. No antigen is known for it. Because the CDR3's place on the DNA is in doubt, the DNA is left out and the CDR3 is given as listed by TCRdb. These data are taken from a study of Ad26.COV2.S vaccination and SARS-CoV-2 variants (dated by TCRdb to the early 2020s). In terms of the full investigation: Donors in the vaccine arm were drawn from COV1001, a multicentre, randomized, double-blind, placebo-controlled phase I-IIa trial testing Ad26.COV2.S in healthy adults. A total of around 32 samples were included in the TCR-sequenced set, comprising 19 Ad26.COV2.S vaccine recipients, 5 placebo recipients and 8 SARS-CoV-2 convalescent individuals. Trial participants were randomized into five groups of five: low-dose or high-dose Ad26.COV2.S given once or twice, or placebo on both occasions. Investigators did not know the trial group allocation while performing experiments and assessing outcomes. Sequencing of the TCRbeta repertoire served to evaluate the specificity and breadth of SARS-CoV-2-reactive T cell receptors following Ad26.COV2.S vaccination. Ad26.COV2.S was administered intramuscularly at a dose of 5x10^10 or 1x10^11 viral particles, either as one shot or as two shots given 56 days apart. Broader findings and caveats from the paper: Comparable non-spike TCR breadth was observed between vaccine and placebo recipients, consistent with only spike being contained in the vaccine. Higher spike-specific TCR breadth was observed in Ad26.COV2.S recipients than in placebo recipients (P = 0.0014). After vaccination, substantial breadth of spike-specific CD8+ and CD4+ T cell responses was reported. The authors noted that the TCR breadth and depth analyses may have underestimated total T cell responses. The study was not powered to compare responses between vaccine doses or regimens.

The treatment or condition label, as the study defines it: around 19 received Ad26.COV2.S at low or high dose, single or two shots; 5 received placebo; per-sample allocation not given. Repertoires of vaccine and placebo recipients were sequenced from samples taken on day 63 after the first injection. Between 29 July and 7 August 2020, Cohort 1b enrolled some 25 adults aged 18-55 years at one site in Boston, USA. Ad26.COV2.S was a replication-incompetent adenovirus type 26 vector that expressed a prefusion-stabilized SARS-CoV-2 spike protein derived from the original Wuhan strain. From the cysteine through the phenylalanine, the CDR3 covers 14 amino acids. Via the germline V gene (reference sequence), CDR1 is LNHDA and CDR2 SQIVND. The immunoSEQ Assay was the method used to sequence TCRbeta CDR3 regions. After extraction, genomic DNA underwent amplification by bias-controlled multiplex PCR, followed by high-throughput sequencing. The study's processing was this. To quantify the absolute abundance of each unique TCRbeta CDR3 region, sequences were collapsed and filtered. T cell fraction was estimated by normalizing TCRbeta template counts to usable DNA, with usable DNA measured through amplification of reference genes found in all nucleated cells. Repertoire TCRs were annotated as SARS-CoV-2-specific when V gene, CDR3 amino acid sequence and J gene were exactly matched to a known reactive TCR set. The reference SARS-CoV-2 TCR set was obtained from MIRA and was filtered for enrichment in COVID-19-positive ImmuneCODE repertoires, whereby public or cross-reactive TCRs were removed. Using the MIRA antigens, annotated TCRs were further analysed by specific ORF or by position within an ORF. Depth was the summed frequency of annotated unique rearrangements, while breadth was defined as annotated unique rearrangements over total unique productive rearrangements. Two-sided Wilcoxon rank-sum tests were used to compare TCR breadth between groups. TCRdb limited this immuneACCESS table to in-frame rearrangements with V and J called. A share of clones is missing; checked studies link under half to unresolved V genes, and the rest is unexplained. That table furnishes V, J and clone size, whereas the DNA furnished D and trimming. This sample holds some 480,000 clones; about 83% were observed only once. 10% to 15% of the sample is held by the ten biggest clonotypes.

Sample: peripheral blood, taken in a trial of Ad26.COV2.S vaccine versus placebo. This chain is built from TRBV19 and TRBJ1-2; TRBD1 reflects the table's D call only, with no check against the DNA. This clonotype was obtained from a person aged 18 to 65 who received the Ad26.COV2.S COVID-19 vaccine or a placebo. CDR3 loop: CASSSGQQIYGYTF.